The T cell receptor (beta chain) under discussion was sequenced for a study of T cells after yellow fever vaccination. The length of the CDR3 is 14 residues. CDR1 is SGHTA and CDR2 is FQGNSA in the germline V gene. J was trimmed by 7 bases and V by 3 bases; bases with no gene match: 6. This clonotype was found a few times. TCRdb re-called the 5' RACE reads with MiXCR, one entry per CDR3 protein. The sample records a few hundred thousand distinct CDR3 sequences, 5.5% to 8.5% being singletons. The clonotype was recovered from a young man who received the YFV17D yellow fever vaccine. The gene calls are TRBV7-2 and TRBJ1-2; 9 bases fit TRBD1. The source was CD4+ T cells sorted from PBMCs, collected on the day of the yellow fever booster vaccination. CDR3 in DNA: TGTGCCAGCAGCTTTTCACAGGGGGCAGGTGGCTACACCTTC. The encoded protein is CASSFSQGAGGYTF.